These 9 T cell receptor beta chains originate from one sample sequenced in a study of T cell repertoires in cytomegalovirus infection. The antigens for these receptors are not known. TCRdb recomputed calls from the reads with MiXCR, one row per CDR3 protein. The table has roughly 730,000 distinct CDR3 sequences, about 33% seen once. The specimen comprised cultured PBMCs, sampled from culture after CMV antigen stimulation. All receptors come from a human donor in good health (CMV status not recorded). Some clones in this sample may be carry-over from other donors' samples.

The sample holds many counts of this clonotype. The chain combines TRBV7-2 with TRBJ1-6; tentatively, D is TRBD1 (5 bases). Trimming took off 4 bases at V and 11 bases at J, with 24 bases between the two ends. Looked up from germline, CDR1 is SGHTA and CDR2 is FQGNSA. The CDR3 is 17 amino acids. The CDR3 DNA is TGTGCCAGCAGCTCTTACGGGGGGACGGGCTCCCGTGCACCCCTCCACTTT. Translated, it gives CASSSYGGTGSRAPLHF.

The sample holds a few counts of this clonotype. The chain recombines TRBV5-1 with TRBJ2-5, with D maybe TRBD1 (6 bases). The CDR3 contains 15 residues. V lost 3 bases and J lost 2, with 14 bases in between. The germline V gene has CDR1 SGHRS and CDR2 YFSETQ. The CDR3 sequence: CASSSQGALQETQYF. For the CDR3, the DNA is TGCGCCAGCAGCTCACAGGGTGCTTTACAAGAGACCCAGTACTTC.

The gene calls are TRBV9 and TRBJ2-3; D perhaps matches TRBD2 (5 bases). The CDR3 is 15 amino acids. Trimming took 2 bases from V and 3 from J, leaving 13 bases between them. Germline CDR1 SGDLS, CDR2 YYNGEE. The CDR3 DNA is TGTGCCAGCAGCGTCCTAGGAGCGGAAACAGATACGCAGTATTTT. As protein: CASSVLGAETDTQYF.

This rearrangement joins TRBV2 to TRBJ2-3, with 10 positions matching TRBD1. Trimming cost V 8 bases and J 6 bases; bases outside gene matches: 14. CDR1 is SNHLY and CDR2 is FYNNEI in the germline V gene. The CDR3 is made up of 16 amino acids. The CDR3 nucleotides are TGTGCCAGCTGGGAGGGACAGGGGCAAATAGGGGATACGCAGTATTTT. Its protein is CASWEGQGQIGDTQYF.

This clonotype has only a few counts. The genes are TRBV4-1 and TRBJ2-7; 13 positions match TRBD2. V lost 4 bases and J lost 3; bases outside the gene matches: 15. Germline loops: CDR1 MGHRA, CDR2 YSYEKL. The CDR3 has 19 residues. CDR3 in DNA: TGCGCCAGCAGCCTCAAACCCGGGACTAGCGGGGTAAAAAGCTACGAGCAGTACTTC. Protein: CASSLKPGTSGVKSYEQYF.

This clonotype was seen many times. CDR3 region: CASSLETGRNTEAFF. In DNA form, the CDR3 reads TGTGCCAGCAGCTTAGAAACAGGGAGAAACACTGAAGCTTTCTTT. The V call is TRBV7-9, the J call TRBJ1-1; D perhaps matches TRBD1 (6 bases). The CDR3 contains 15 residues. Germline CDR1 SEHNR, CDR2 FQNEAQ (reference sequence). V gave up 1 base and J gave up 2 bases, with 11 bases separating them.

The V call is TRBV7-6, the J call TRBJ2-1; D may be TRBD2 (5 bases). The germline V and J ends were trimmed by 5 bases and 0 bases, with 17 bases remaining between them. The CDR3 is 17 residues long. CDR1 and CDR2 (germline): SGHVS, FNYEAQ. The CDR3 DNA is TGTGCCAGCAGCCCTACGGTGCAAACTAGCTCCTACAATGAGCAGTTCTTC. The encoded protein is CASSPTVQTSSYNEQFF. Looking up the rest from reference TRBV7-6 and TRBJ2-1 gives the full variable domain: GAGVSQSPRYKVTKRGQDVALRCDPISGHVSLYWYRQALGQGPEFLTYFNYEAQQDKSGLPNDRFSAERPEGSISTLTIQRTEQRDSAMYRCASSPTVQTSSYNEQFFGPGTRLTVL.

This clonotype showed up just a few times. This chain joins TRBV20-1 and TRBJ2-1; a possible D gene is TRBD2 (6 bases). The V end was cut by 0 bases, the J end by 0 bases, with 15 bases between. Germline CDR1 and CDR2: DFQATT and SNEGSKA (reference sequence). This CDR3 comprises 17 residues. The DNA for the CDR3 is TGCAGTGCTAGAGATGGATCTAGCGTACTCTCCTACAATGAGCAGTTCTTC. This sequence encodes CSARDGSSVLSYNEQFF.

The V and J genes are TRBV2 and TRBJ2-7; D not resolved. With 1 base removed from V and 0 bases from J, the gap between germline ends came to 7 bases. The germline gives CDR1 SNHLY, CDR2 FYNNEI. This CDR3 contains 14 residues. The CDR3 region has the DNA TGTGCCAGCAGTGAAGAGTTCCTCTCCTACGAGCAGTACTTC. It encodes CASSEEFLSYEQYF.